This is a list of T cell receptor beta chains from one sample in a study of T cells in Graves' hyperthyroidism and ophthalmopathy. TCRdb recomputed calls from the multiplex PCR reads with MiXCR, one row per CDR3 protein. In the table there are roughly 840,000 distinct CDR3 sequences, about 38% of which are singletons. The sequencing input was blood. The receptor set was obtained from a man in his late teens or twenties with Graves' hyperthyroidism. The CDR3 runs from the conserved cysteine through the conserved F or W. D genes are given only for firm matches. Clone size is shown for a subset of rows, as once, few, many or a class of expanded clone.

clone size,D gene,J gene,V gene,CDR3 protein,CDR3 DNA
-,TRBD1,TRBJ1-2,TRBV7-9,CASSLGRDRRDYGYTF,TGTGCCAGCAGCTTAGGGCGGGACAGGCGTGACTATGGCTACACCTTC
-,-,TRBJ1-1,TRBV9,CASSATDEAFF,TGTGCCAGCAGCGCGACGGACGAAGCTTTCTTT
few,-,TRBJ2-7,TRBV19,CASSAARTATYEQYF,TGTGCCAGTAGTGCCGCCCGGACCGCCACCTACGAGCAGTACTTC
-,-,TRBJ2-5,TRBV7-9,CASSLSGGVGETQYF,TGTGCCAGCAGCTTATCCGGGGGTGTGGGAGAGACCCAGTACTTC
-,-,TRBJ2-7,TRBV7-9,CASSSGPNPYEQYF,TGTGCCAGCAGCTCGGGACCTAACCCCTACGAGCAGTACTTC
few,-,TRBJ1-6,TRBV13,CASSWGTAYNSPLHF,TGTGCCAGCAGCTGGGGGACGGCCTATAATTCACCCCTCCACTTT
few,-,TRBJ2-7,TRBV4-3,CASSQERLAVEQYF,TGCGCCAGCAGCCAAGAACGCCTAGCTGTCGAGCAGTACTTC
-,-,TRBJ2-5,TRBV5-1,CASSTGPGETQYF,TGCGCCAGCAGCACCGGACCAGGGGAGACCCAGTACTTC
-,-,TRBJ1-2,TRBV6-1,CASSGPGDGGYTF,TGTGCCAGCAGTGGTCCGGGGGACGGAGGCTACACCTTC
-,TRBD2,TRBJ2-7,TRBV20-1,CSANPPTGTSGSYEQYF,TGCAGTGCTAATCCTCCGACCGGGACTAGCGGGAGTTACGAGCAGTACTTC